This entry lists 4 T cell receptor beta chains sequenced from one sample in a study of Ad26.COV2.S vaccination and SARS-CoV-2 variants. Here immunoSEQ multiplex PCR was the method, and the copy in TCRdb shows in-frame clones only, minus some. This sample carries about 460,000 clones, about nine tenths of them seen once, and the ten largest clones take 1.5% to 2%. Treatment given: around 19 received Ad26.COV2.S at low or high dose, single or two shots; about 5 received placebo; per-sample allocation not given. Sampling was done on day 63 after the first vaccine or placebo injection. Source: peripheral blood, taken in a trial of Ad26.COV2.S vaccine versus placebo. Receptor source: a person between 18 and 60 years old who received the Ad26.COV2.S COVID-19 vaccine or a placebo.

The chain uses TRBV10-3 and TRBJ1-1; D is unresolved. The CDR3 has 12 residues. Germline lookup yields CDR1 ENHRY and CDR2 SYGVKD. With 9 bases removed from V and 2 bases from J, the gap between germline ends came to 10 bases. This chain's CDR3 is CAISGANTEAFF. CDR3 in DNA: TGTGCCATTTCCGGCGCAAACACTGAAGCTTTCTTT.

The chain uses TRBV28 and TRBJ1-5; D possibly corresponds to TRBD1 (5 bases). The V end was cut by 5 bases, the J end by 3 bases, with 14 bases between. CDR3 size: 15 residues. Germline V gives CDR1 MDHEN, CDR2 SYDVKM. DNA for the CDR3: TGTGCCAGCAGTATGGGGCTGTCCCCCAATCAGCCCCAGCATTTT. Translation gives CASSMGLSPNQPQHF.

V usage is TRBV27 and J usage is TRBJ2-7; 9 bases align to TRBD2. CDR1 is MNHEY, CDR2 SMNVEV, per germline (reference sequence). Unmatched junction bases numbered 9, after V lost 7 bases and J lost 2 bases. This CDR3 is 15 amino acids long. Here the CDR3 reads CASTPKREATYEQYF. As DNA, the CDR3 is TGTGCCAGCACACCGAAGCGGGAGGCTACCTACGAGCAGTACTTC.

CDR3 residues: CSVGEQGVTDTQYF. The CDR3 nucleotides read TGCAGCGTTGGGGAACAGGGAGTCACAGATACGCAGTATTTT. This sequence joins TRBV29-1 and TRBJ2-3; maybe TRBD1 (6 bases). The V and J ends lost 4 bases and 2 bases respectively, with 13 bases between them. Germline assignment: CDR1 SQVTM and CDR2 ANQGSEA. The CDR3 runs to 14 residues.